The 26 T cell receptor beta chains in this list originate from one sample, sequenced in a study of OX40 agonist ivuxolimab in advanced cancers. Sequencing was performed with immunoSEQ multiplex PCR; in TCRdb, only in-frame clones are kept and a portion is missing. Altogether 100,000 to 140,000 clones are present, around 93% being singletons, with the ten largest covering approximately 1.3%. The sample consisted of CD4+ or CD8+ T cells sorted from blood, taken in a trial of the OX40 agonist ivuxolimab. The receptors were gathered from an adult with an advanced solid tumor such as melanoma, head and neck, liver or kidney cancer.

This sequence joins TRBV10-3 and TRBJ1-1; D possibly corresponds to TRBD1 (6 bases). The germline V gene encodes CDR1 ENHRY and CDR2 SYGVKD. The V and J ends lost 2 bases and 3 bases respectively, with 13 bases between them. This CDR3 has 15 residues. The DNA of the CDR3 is TGTGCCATCAGTGAGAAGGGGGAGGGATACACTGAAGCTTTCTTT. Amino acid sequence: CAISEKGEGYTEAFF.

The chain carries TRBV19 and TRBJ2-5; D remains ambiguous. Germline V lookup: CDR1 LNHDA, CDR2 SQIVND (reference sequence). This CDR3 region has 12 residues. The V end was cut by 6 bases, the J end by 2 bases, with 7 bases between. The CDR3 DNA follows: TGTGCCAGTAGGGACCATCAAGAGACCCAGTACTTC. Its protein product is CASRDHQETQYF.

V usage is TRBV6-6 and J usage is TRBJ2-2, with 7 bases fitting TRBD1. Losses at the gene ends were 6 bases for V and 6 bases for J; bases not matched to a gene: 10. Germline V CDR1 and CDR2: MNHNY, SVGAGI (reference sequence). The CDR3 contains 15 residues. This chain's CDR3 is CASSQRDSRAGELFF. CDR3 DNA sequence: TGTGCCAGCAGCCAACGGGACAGCAGGGCCGGGGAGCTGTTTTTT.

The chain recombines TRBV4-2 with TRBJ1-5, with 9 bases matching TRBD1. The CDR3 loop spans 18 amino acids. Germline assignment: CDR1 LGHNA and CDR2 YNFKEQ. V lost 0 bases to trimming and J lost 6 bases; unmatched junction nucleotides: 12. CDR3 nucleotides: TGTGCCAGCAGCCAAGATGCGGGGGACAGGGTTAGGATTCAGCCCCAGCATTTT. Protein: CASSQDAGDRVRIQPQHF.

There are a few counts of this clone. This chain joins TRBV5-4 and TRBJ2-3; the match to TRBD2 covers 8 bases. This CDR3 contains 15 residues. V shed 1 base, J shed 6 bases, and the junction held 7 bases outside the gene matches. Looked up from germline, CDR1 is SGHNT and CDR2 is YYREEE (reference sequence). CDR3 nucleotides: TGTGCCAGCAGCTTGTTCGGGAGGGTTTCCGATACGCAGTATTTT. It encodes CASSLFGRVSDTQYF. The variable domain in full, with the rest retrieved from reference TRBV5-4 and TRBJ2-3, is ETGVTQSPTHLIKTRGQQVTLRCSSQSGHNTVSWYQQALGQGPQFIFQYYREEENGRGNFPPRFSGLQFPNYSSELNVNALELDDSALYLCASSLFGRVSDTQYFGPGTRLTVL.

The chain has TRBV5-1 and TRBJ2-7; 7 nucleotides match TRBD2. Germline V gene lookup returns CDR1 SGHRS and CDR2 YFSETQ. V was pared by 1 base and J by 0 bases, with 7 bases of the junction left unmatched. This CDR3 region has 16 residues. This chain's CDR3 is CASSLTLAENSYEQYF. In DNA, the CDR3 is TGCGCCAGCAGCTTGACGCTAGCGGAGAACTCCTACGAGCAGTACTTC.

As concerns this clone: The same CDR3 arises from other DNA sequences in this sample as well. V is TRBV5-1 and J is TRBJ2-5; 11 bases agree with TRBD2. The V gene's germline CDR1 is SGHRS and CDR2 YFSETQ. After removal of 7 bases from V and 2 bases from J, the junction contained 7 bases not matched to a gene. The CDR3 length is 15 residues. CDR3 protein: CASRRLAGRQETQYF. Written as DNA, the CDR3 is TGCGCCAGCCGTCGACTAGCGGGAAGGCAAGAGACCCAGTACTTC.

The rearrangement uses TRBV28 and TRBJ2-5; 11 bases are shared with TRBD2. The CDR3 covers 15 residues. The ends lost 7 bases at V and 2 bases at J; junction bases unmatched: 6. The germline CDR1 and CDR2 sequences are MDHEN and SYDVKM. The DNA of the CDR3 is TGTGCCAGCATCTCTAGCGGGAGGCCTCAAGAGACCCAGTACTTC. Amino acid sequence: CASISSGRPQETQYF.

CDR3 in amino acids: CASSAPLRNTIYF. The CDR3, as DNA: TGTGCCAGCAGCGCACCCCTAAGAAACACCATATATTTT. The chain couples TRBV7-2 to TRBJ1-3; no reliable D call. The CDR3 is 13 amino acids. The V end lost 5 bases, the J end lost 5 bases, and 10 bases lay between the germline ends. Germline loops: CDR1 SGHTA, CDR2 FQGNSA.

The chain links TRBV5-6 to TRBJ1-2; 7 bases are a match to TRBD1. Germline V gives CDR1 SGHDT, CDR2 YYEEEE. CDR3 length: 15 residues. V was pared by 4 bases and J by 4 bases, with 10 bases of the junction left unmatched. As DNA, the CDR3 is TGTGCCAGCAGCCGGCGGGACAGAGCTATCTATGGCTACACCTTC. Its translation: CASSRRDRAIYGYTF.

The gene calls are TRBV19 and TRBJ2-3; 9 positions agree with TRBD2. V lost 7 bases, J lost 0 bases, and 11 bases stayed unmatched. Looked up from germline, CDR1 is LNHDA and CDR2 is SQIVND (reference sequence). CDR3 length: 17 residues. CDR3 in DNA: TGTGCCAGTAAAGGGGGAAGTCTAGCGGGAAGCACAGATACGCAGTATTTT. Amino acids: CASKGGSLAGSTDTQYF.

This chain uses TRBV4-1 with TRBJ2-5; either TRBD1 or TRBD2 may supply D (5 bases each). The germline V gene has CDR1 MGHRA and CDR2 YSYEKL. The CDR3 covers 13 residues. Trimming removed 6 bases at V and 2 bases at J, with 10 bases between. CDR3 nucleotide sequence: TGCGCCAGCAGTCCGGGACCACAAGAGACCCAGTACTTC. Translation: CASSPGPQETQYF.

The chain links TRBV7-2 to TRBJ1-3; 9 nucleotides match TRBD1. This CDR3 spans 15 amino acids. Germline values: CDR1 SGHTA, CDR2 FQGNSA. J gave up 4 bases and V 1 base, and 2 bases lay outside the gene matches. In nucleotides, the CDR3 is TGTGCCAGCAGCTTAGGCACAGGGGGCGGAAACACCATATATTTT. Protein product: CASSLGTGGGNTIYF.

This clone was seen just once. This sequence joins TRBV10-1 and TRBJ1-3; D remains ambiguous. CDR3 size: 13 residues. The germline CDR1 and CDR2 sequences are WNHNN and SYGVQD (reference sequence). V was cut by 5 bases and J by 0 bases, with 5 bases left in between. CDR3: CASSPASGNTIYF. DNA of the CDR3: TGCGCCAGCAGTCCGGCCTCTGGAAACACCATATATTTT.

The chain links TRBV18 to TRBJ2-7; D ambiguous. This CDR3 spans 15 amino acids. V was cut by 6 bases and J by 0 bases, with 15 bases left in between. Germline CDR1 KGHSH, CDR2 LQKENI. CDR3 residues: CASSPNPILSYEQYF. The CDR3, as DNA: TGTGCCAGCTCTCCAAACCCGATCCTCTCCTACGAGCAGTACTTC. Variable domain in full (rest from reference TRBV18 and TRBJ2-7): NAGVMQNPRHLVRRRGQEARLRCSPMKGHSHVYWYRQLPEEGLKFMVYLQKENIIDESGMPKERFSAEFPKEGPSILRIQQVVRGDSAAYFCASSPNPILSYEQYFGPGTRLTVT.

CDR3 amino acids: CAWILGVMNTEAFF. In nucleotides, the CDR3 is TGTGCCTGGATTCTGGGGGTCATGAACACTGAAGCTTTCTTT. The V and J genes are TRBV30 and TRBJ1-1; tentatively, D is TRBD1 (5 bases). Germline lookup yields CDR1 GTSNPN and CDR2 SVGIG (reference sequence). This CDR3 spans 14 amino acids. The V end was cut by 4 bases, the J end by 0 bases, with 12 bases between.

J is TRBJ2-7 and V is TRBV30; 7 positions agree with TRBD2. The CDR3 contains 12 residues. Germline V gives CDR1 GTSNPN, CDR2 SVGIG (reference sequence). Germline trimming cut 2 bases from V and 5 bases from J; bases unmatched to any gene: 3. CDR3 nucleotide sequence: TGTGCCTGGAGTTCCCGGGGGGACGAGCAGTACTTC. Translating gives CAWSSRGDEQYF.

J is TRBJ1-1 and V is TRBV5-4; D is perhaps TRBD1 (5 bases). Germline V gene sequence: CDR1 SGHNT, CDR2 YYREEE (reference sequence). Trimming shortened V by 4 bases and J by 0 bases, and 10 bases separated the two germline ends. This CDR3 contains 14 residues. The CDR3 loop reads CASSTGGLNTEAFF. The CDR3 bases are TGTGCCAGCAGCACAGGCGGGCTGAACACTGAAGCTTTCTTT.

Here the CDR3 DNA reads TGTGCCAGCTCACCAACATGGGGCTTATCCTACAATGAGCAGTTCTTC. This codes for CASSPTWGLSYNEQFF. V usage is TRBV18 and J usage is TRBJ2-1; maybe TRBD1 (5 bases). The CDR3 spans 16 residues. The V end was cut by 2 bases, the J end by 1 base, with 12 bases between. Germline V lookup: CDR1 KGHSH, CDR2 LQKENI. Filled out from reference TRBV18 and TRBJ2-1, the complete variable domain reads NAGVMQNPRHLVRRRGQEARLRCSPMKGHSHVYWYRQLPEEGLKFMVYLQKENIIDESGMPKERFSAEFPKEGPSILRIQQVVRGDSAAYFCASSPTWGLSYNEQFFGPGTRLTVL.

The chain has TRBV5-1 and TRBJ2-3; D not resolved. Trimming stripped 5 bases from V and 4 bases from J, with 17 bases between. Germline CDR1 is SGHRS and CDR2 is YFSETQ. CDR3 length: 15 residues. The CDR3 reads CASRASLKSSDTQYF. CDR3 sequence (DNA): TGCGCCAGCAGGGCTTCCTTGAAGAGTTCAGATACGCAGTATTTT.

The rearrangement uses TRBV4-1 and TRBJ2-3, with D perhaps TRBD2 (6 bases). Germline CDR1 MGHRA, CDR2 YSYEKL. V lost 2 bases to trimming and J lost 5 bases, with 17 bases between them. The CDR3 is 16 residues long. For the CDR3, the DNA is TGCGCCAGCAGCCAAAGCCGGCCTAGCGTTGGAGATACGCAGTATTTT. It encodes CASSQSRPSVGDTQYF.

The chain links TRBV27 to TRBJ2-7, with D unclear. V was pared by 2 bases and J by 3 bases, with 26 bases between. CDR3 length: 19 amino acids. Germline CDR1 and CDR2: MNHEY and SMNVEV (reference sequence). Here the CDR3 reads CASSLNPPVFAPPNYEQYF. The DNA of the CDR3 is TGTGCCAGCAGTTTAAACCCCCCCGTCTTCGCCCCCCCTAACTACGAGCAGTACTTC.

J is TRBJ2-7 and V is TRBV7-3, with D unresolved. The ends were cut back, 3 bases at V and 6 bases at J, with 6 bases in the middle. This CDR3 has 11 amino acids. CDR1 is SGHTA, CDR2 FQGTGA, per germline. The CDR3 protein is CASSFNSEQYF. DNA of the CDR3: TGTGCCAGCAGCTTTAATTCCGAGCAGTACTTC.

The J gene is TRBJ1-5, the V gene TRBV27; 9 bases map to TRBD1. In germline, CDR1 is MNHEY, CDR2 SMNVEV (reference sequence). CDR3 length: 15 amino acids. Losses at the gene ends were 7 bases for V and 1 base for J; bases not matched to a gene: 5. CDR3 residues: CASNTGTGSNQPQHF. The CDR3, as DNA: TGTGCCAGCAACACCGGGACAGGGAGCAATCAGCCCCAGCATTTT.

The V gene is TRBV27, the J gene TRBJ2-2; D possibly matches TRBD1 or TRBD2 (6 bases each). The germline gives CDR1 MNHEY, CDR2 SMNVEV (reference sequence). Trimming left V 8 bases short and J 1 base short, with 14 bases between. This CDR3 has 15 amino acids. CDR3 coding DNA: TGTGCCAGCGCGTGGGGGGCTATGAACACCGGGGAGCTGTTTTTT. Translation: CASAWGAMNTGELFF.

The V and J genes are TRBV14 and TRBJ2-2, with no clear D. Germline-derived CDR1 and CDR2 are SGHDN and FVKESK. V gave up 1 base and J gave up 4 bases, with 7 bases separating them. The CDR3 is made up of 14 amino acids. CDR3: CASSQVWLTGELFF. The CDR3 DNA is TGTGCCAGCAGCCAAGTGTGGCTCACCGGGGAGCTGTTTTTT.